The TCR beta chain under discussion was sequenced for a study of T cells in Graves' hyperthyroidism and ophthalmopathy. Study information: Peripheral blood sampling occurred at initial diagnosis, before any treatment.

TCR beta CDR3 regions were amplified from RNA. With the HTBI primer set, the TCR CDR3 went through a first round of RT-PCR. TCRdb redid the calling of the multiplex PCR reads with MiXCR, one entry per CDR3 protein. In the table there are around 500,000 distinct CDR3 sequences, 20% to 25% of which are singletons. The CDR3 is made up of 15 amino acids. V lost 6 bases to trimming and J lost 4 bases; unmatched junction nucleotides: 8. Per germline, CDR1 MDHEN and CDR2 SYDVKM. This receptor was obtained from a woman aged 70-85 years with Graves' ophthalmopathy. The chain uses TRBV28 and TRBJ2-3, with 9 bases fitting TRBD1. The sequenced material came from blood. Here the CDR3 reads CASRLPGTGPDTQYF. The CDR3 bases are TGTGCCAGCAGACTACCAGGGACAGGGCCAGATACGCAGTATTTT.